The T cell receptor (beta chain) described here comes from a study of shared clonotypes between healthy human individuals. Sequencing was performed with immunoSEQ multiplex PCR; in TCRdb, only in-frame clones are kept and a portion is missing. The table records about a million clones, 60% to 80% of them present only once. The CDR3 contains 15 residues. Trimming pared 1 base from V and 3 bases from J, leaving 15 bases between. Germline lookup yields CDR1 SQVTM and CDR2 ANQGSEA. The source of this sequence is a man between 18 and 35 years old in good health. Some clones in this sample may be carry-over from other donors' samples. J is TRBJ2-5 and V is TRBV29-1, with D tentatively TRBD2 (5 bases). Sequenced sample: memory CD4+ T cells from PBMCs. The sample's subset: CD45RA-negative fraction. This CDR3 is CSVEGAPRAEETQYF. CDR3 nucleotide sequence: TGCAGCGTTGAAGGAGCACCTAGAGCGGAAGAGACCCAGTACTTC.